Presented here are 11 T cell receptor beta chains from one specimen sequenced in a study of tumor and adjacent non-tumor tissue in lung cancer. TCRbeta libraries were built with three rounds of nested PCR, modified from ARM-PCR. TCRdb re-derived calls from the multiplex PCR reads in MiXCR, one entry per CDR3 protein. The data contain 90,000 to 100,000 distinct CDR3 sequences, 75% to 85% of them singletons. RNA was extracted from bulk tissue without any cell sorting. This non-tumor lung sample came from over 3 cm beyond the tumor edge. The sample consisted of distant non-tumor lung tissue. These receptor sequences come from a man between 60 and 75 years old with small cell lung cancer.

This clonotype occurred many times. The rearrangement links TRBV29-1 to TRBJ1-5, with D hard to call. This CDR3 region has 16 residues. Germline loops: CDR1 SQVTM, CDR2 ANQGSEA. V gave up 5 bases and J gave up 3 bases, with 20 bases separating them. The CDR3 region has the DNA TGCAGCGTTATATTGGTCGGGGTCGCCTCCAATCAGCCCCAGCATTTT. Translated, it gives CSVILVGVASNQPQHF.

Details on this clonotype: At one of its ends the junction is not consistent with the germline gene, which may arise from a read error. V is TRBV4-2 and J is TRBJ1-4, with 7 positions matching TRBD1. This CDR3 comprises 16 residues. The germline gives CDR1 LGHNA, CDR2 YNFKEQ. The CDR3 protein is CASNQTDRRTNEKLFF. The DNA for the CDR3 is TGTGCCAGCAACCAAACGGACAGGCGGACTAATGAAAAACTGTTTTTT.

The CDR3 DNA reads as TGCGCCAGCAGTAGGTTAGAGAACACTGAAGCTTTCTTT. It specifies CASSRLENTEAFF. The V call is TRBV10-2, the J call TRBJ1-1, with D unresolved. CDR3 length equals 13 residues. V was pared by 5 bases and J by 1 base, with 8 bases between. Germline CDR1 reads WSHSY; CDR2 reads SAAADI.

Concerning this clonotype: Lacking the conserved final phenylalanine or tryptophan, this CDR3 likely reflects a read error. No DNA is shown, since the ends of the CDR3 on it are uncertain; the CDR3 is the one TCRdb lists. The rearrangement uses TRBV11-2 and TRBJ2-2; TRBD1, the D gene given by the table, was not confirmed from the DNA. Ends included, the CDR3 has 16 residues. Germline loops: CDR1 SGHAT, CDR2 FQNNGV. CDR3: CASSDSGQGNTGELIV.

On this clonotype itself: With a much larger clone just one base away, this may be a read error. The chain recombines TRBV5-8 with TRBJ2-1, with unresolved D. The CDR3 is 10 amino acids. Germline loops: CDR1 SGHTS, CDR2 YDEGEE. The CDR3 DNA follows: TGTGCCAGCAGCTTCAATGAGCATTTCTTC. As protein: CASSFNEHFF.

On this clonotype: A much larger clone is a single base away; this may be a read error. The chain couples TRBV28 to TRBJ2-7, with 13 bases that match TRBD2. Germline CDR1 reads MDHEN; CDR2 reads SYDVKM. With 3 bases clipped from V and 4 bases from J, the junction kept 15 bases outside the gene matches. The CDR3 length is 19 residues. Here the CDR3 reads CASSFLLAGGRLAVYEQYF. Here the CDR3 DNA reads TGTGCCAGCAGTTTCTTACTAGCGGGAGGGCGGCTTGCTGTGTACGAGCAGTACTTC.

To note about this clonotype: Sequence at one end of the junction differs from germline and may be a read error. The rearrangement links TRBV12-3 or TRBV12-4 to TRBJ2-3, with D possibly called TRBD1 or TRBD2 (5 bases each). This CDR3 is 12 amino acids long. The CDR3 protein is CASSFGADTQYF. Here the CDR3 DNA reads TGTGCCAGCAGTTTCGGGGCTGATACGCAGTATTTC.

With respect to this clonotype: No conserved phenylalanine or tryptophan ends this CDR3, so it is likely a read error. The V and J genes are TRBV7-9 and TRBJ1-1; 11 bases are shared with TRBD1. The V and J ends lost 5 bases and 8 bases, in that order; junction bases with no gene match: 10. The CDR3 contains 15 residues. Germline V gene sequence: CDR1 SEHNR, CDR2 FQNEAQ (reference sequence). The CDR3 reads CASSMRDRGVLEAFL. In DNA form, the CDR3 reads TGTGCCAGCAGCATGCGGGACAGGGGGGTTCTCGAAGCTTTCTTA.

Note on this clonotype: The germline gene is not matched at one end of the junction; a read error may be the cause. J is TRBJ2-5 and V is TRBV11-2; no definite D call. The CDR3 contains 16 residues. The germline V gene has CDR1 SGHAT and CDR2 FQNNGV. The CDR3, as DNA: TGTGCCAGCAGTTCCCTGGTACTAACGGAAGGTGAGACCCAGTATTTC. Protein sequence: CASSSLVLTEGETQYF.

A word on this clonotype: One end of the junction is discordant with germline, which a read error may explain. This chain joins TRBV5-4 and TRBJ2-7, with D perhaps matching TRBD2 (5 bases). This CDR3 is 13 amino acids long. Germline CDR1 and CDR2: SGHNT and YYREEE (reference sequence). CDR3 DNA: TGTGTCAGCACCTTGACGGACTCCTACGAGCGGTACTTC. Its translation is CVSTLTDSYERYF.

Concerning this clonotype itself: One junction end disagrees with the germline gene, perhaps due to a read error. The chain combines TRBV11-2 with TRBJ2-5, with no clear D. The CDR3 consists of 11 residues. Germline V CDR1 and CDR2: SGHAT, FQNNGV. CDR3 loop: CASSLEESQYF. The CDR3 DNA follows: TGTGCCAGTAGCTTAGAAGAGAGCCAGTACTTC.